This T cell receptor beta chain derives from a study of shared clonotypes between healthy human individuals. Looked up from germline, CDR1 is SEHNR and CDR2 is FQNEAQ (reference sequence). With 1 base removed from V and 2 bases from J, the gap between germline ends came to 15 bases. This CDR3 spans 16 amino acids. Positively selected for CCR7, the CD45RO-negative cells used as naive CD8 cells excluded terminally differentiated effector memory CD45RA+ cells. All the donors were Caucasian adults who lived in Nashville, Tennessee. Sequencing used immunoSEQ multiplex PCR; TCRdb keeps in-frame clones, though not all of them. The table has approximately 1.9 million clones, 80% to 95% seen once; the top ten hold approximately 1.7%. Findings of the study overall: Naive subsets generally had larger estimated richness than memory subsets.

Note on this clone: Its cognate antigen is unknown.

This clonotype was sampled from a man younger than 30 in good health. Some clones in this sample may be carry-over from other donors' samples. Sequenced material: naive CD8+ T cells from PBMCs. This chain links TRBV7-9 with TRBJ2-7; D tentatively reads TRBD1 or TRBD2 (5 bases each). CDR3 residues: CASSLGRDAKTYEQYF. Written as DNA, the CDR3 is TGTGCCAGCAGCTTAGGCCGGGACGCTAAGACCTACGAGCAGTACTTC. Drawing the rest from reference TRBV7-9 and TRBJ2-7, the complete variable domain is DTGVSQNPRHKITKRGQNVTFRCDPISEHNRLYWYRQTLGQGPEFLTYFQNEAQLEKSRLLSDRFSAERPKGSFSTLEIQRTEQGDSAMYLCASSLGRDAKTYEQYFGPGTRLTVT.